A selection of T cell receptor beta chains follows, all from one sample in a study of PD-1 blockade in classical Hodgkin lymphoma. Generated by immunoSEQ multiplex PCR, the TCRdb table keeps only in-frame clones and is missing some. The sample shows 25,000 to 35,000 clones, roughly 80% of them seen only once. The sample was CD4+ T cells from blood, taken before the fourth cycle of nivolumab. The source of these receptors is a human donor with classical Hodgkin lymphoma. The CDR3 runs from the conserved cysteine through the conserved F or W. Each record gives: CDR3 protein, CDR3 DNA, clone size, J gene, D gene, V gene. D genes are given only for firm matches. A clone size is listed for some rows: how often the clone was seen (once, few, many), or a class if it is expanded.

CAISESRVDVGELFF | TGTGCCATCAGTGAGTCTAGGGTGGACGTAGGGGAGCTGTTTTTT | NA | TRBJ2-2 | NA | TRBV10-3
CASSIYGEGAYEQFF | TGCGCCAGCAGCATTTACGGGGAGGGGGCTTATGAGCAGTTCTTC | once | TRBJ2-1 | NA | TRBV4-1
CASSPPGQGDKYGYTF | TGTGCCAGCTCACCACCGGGACAGGGGGATAAATATGGCTACACCTTC | few | TRBJ1-2 | TRBD1 | TRBV18
CASSQAALAGSYEQYF | TGTGCCAGCAGCCAAGCGGCTCTAGCGGGGAGCTACGAGCAGTACTTC | NA | TRBJ2-7 | TRBD2 | TRBV4-2
CASSYPSGEGWGYGYTF | TGTGCCAGCAGTTACCCGTCTGGGGAGGGATGGGGCTATGGCTACACCTTC | NA | TRBJ1-2 | NA | TRBV6-8
CASSLTSGETQYF | TGTGCCAGCAGCTTAACGAGCGGAGAGACCCAGTACTTC | NA | TRBJ2-5 | NA | TRBV7-3
CASTYGGSITEAFF | TGTGCCAGCACTTACGGAGGCAGTATCACTGAAGCTTTCTTT | NA | TRBJ1-1 | NA | TRBV28
CASRAWVASYNEQFF | TGTGCCAGCAGGGCCTGGGTGGCCTCCTACAATGAGCAGTTCTTC | NA | TRBJ2-1 | NA | TRBV5-5
CASSPRDFLGNEQFF | TGCGCCAGCAGCCCCCGGGACTTTTTAGGCAATGAGCAGTTCTTC | NA | TRBJ2-1 | NA | TRBV5-1
CASNGQGLNNEQFF | TGTGCCAGCAACGGACAGGGTTTAAACAATGAGCAGTTCTTC | NA | TRBJ2-1 | TRBD1 | TRBV7-9
CASSQAFPGRQMEKLFF | TGCGCCAGCAGCCAAGCCTTCCCGGGCCGACAGATGGAAAAACTGTTTTTT | NA | TRBJ1-4 | NA | TRBV4-1
CASSGTSGNEQFF | TGTGCCAGCTCAGGGACTAGCGGCAATGAGCAGTTCTTC | NA | TRBJ2-1 | TRBD2 | TRBV18
CASSLGRQGYGYTF | TGTGCCAGCAGCTTGGGTCGTCAGGGCTATGGCTACACCTTC | few | TRBJ1-2 | NA | TRBV5-8
CASSVAGGRDTQYF | TGTGCCAGCAGCGTAGCCGGGGGGAGAGATACGCAGTATTTT | NA | TRBJ2-3 | TRBD2 | TRBV9
CASIGPLSEKLFF | TGTGCCAGCATCGGACCATTGAGTGAAAAACTGTTTTTT | NA | TRBJ1-4 | NA | TRBV25-1
CASGAGRGYEQYF | TGTGCCAGCGGTGCCGGGAGGGGTTACGAGCAGTACTTC | NA | TRBJ2-7 | TRBD2 | TRBV7-2
CASSYGTNYGYTF | TGTGCCAGCAGTTATGGCACCAACTATGGCTACACCTTC | NA | TRBJ1-2 | NA | TRBV6-5
CASSQDLGRIYGYTF | TGCGCCAGCAGCCAAGATCTAGGGCGGATCTATGGCTACACCTTC | NA | TRBJ1-2 | NA | TRBV4-3
CASSFLLVAIETQYF | TGTGCCAGCAGTTTCCTTCTAGTAGCGATAGAGACCCAGTACTTC | NA | TRBJ2-5 | NA | TRBV2
CATGTYNEQFF | TGTGCCACAGGGACCTACAATGAGCAGTTCTTC | NA | TRBJ2-1 | NA | TRBV6-6
CASSLGTSTDTQYF | TGTGCCAGCAGCTTAGGGACTAGCACAGATACGCAGTATTTT | NA | TRBJ2-3 | NA | TRBV7-3
CASSLRSWGGEAKNIQYF | TGTGCCAGCAGTTTAAGGTCGTGGGGGGGCGAGGCCAAAAACATTCAGTACTTC | NA | TRBJ2-4 | NA | TRBV27
CASSLIPSGSNQPQHF | TGTGCCAGCAGTCTTATTCCCTCCGGGAGCAATCAGCCCCAGCATTTT | NA | TRBJ1-5 | NA | TRBV28
CASSQDSSGRLEQYF | TGCGCCAGCAGCCAAGATTCGAGCGGGAGATTGGAGCAGTACTTC | NA | TRBJ2-7 | TRBD2 | TRBV4-1
CASSALQGGGYTF | TGTGCCAGCAGTGCACTACAGGGGGGTGGCTACACCTTC | few | TRBJ1-2 | TRBD1 | TRBV2
CASSPFQRDGYTF | TGTGCCAGCTCACCGTTTCAGCGGGATGGCTACACCTTC | NA | TRBJ1-2 | NA | TRBV18
CSVVTSGANVLTF | TGCAGCGTTGTTACTTCTGGGGCCAACGTCCTGACTTTC | NA | TRBJ2-6 | NA | TRBV29-1
CASSLLTQGIEAFF | TGTGCCAGCAGCTTACTAACACAGGGTATTGAAGCTTTCTTT | NA | TRBJ1-1 | NA | TRBV7-8
CASSLDGRRGSDTQYF | TGTGCCAGCAGCTTAGACGGGAGGCGGGGATCAGATACGCAGTATTTT | NA | TRBJ2-3 | TRBD2 | TRBV7-2
CASSIAPQGYGYTF | TGTGCCAGCAGTATCGCGCCACAGGGATATGGCTACACCTTC | NA | TRBJ1-2 | NA | TRBV6-4
CASSLAGYGYTF | TGTGCCAGCAGCTTAGCGGGGTATGGCTACACCTTC | NA | TRBJ1-2 | NA | TRBV7-2
CASSFEGANTGELFF | TGCGCCAGCAGCTTTGAAGGGGCGAACACCGGGGAGCTGTTTTTT | NA | TRBJ2-2 | NA | TRBV5-1
CASSPPSGQAGLGYTF | TGTGCCAGCTCACCACCCTCGGGACAGGCGGGACTTGGCTACACCTTC | NA | TRBJ1-2 | TRBD1 | TRBV18
CAISSTGREAQYF | TGTGCCATCAGCTCGACTGGGAGGGAGGCCCAGTACTTC | NA | TRBJ2-5 | TRBD2 | TRBV10-3
CAWSWAAARNEQFF | TGTGCCTGGAGCTGGGCGGCAGCGAGAAATGAGCAGTTCTTC | NA | TRBJ2-1 | NA | TRBV30
CASSYLLAGTNIQYF | TGTGCCAGCAGTTACTTACTAGCGGGAACAAACATTCAGTACTTC | NA | TRBJ2-4 | TRBD2 | TRBV6-5
CASSTVPSDTEAFF | TGTGCCAGCTCTACGGTCCCCTCCGACACTGAAGCTTTCTTT | NA | TRBJ1-1 | NA | TRBV18
CASSLETREDYEQYF | TGTGCCAGCAGCTTGGAGACTAGGGAGGACTACGAGCAGTACTTC | NA | TRBJ2-7 | NA | TRBV5-4
CASSAGSEKLFF | TGTGCCAGCAGTGCAGGGTCTGAAAAACTGTTTTTT | NA | TRBJ1-4 | NA | TRBV2
CASSRTGGASYEQYF | TGCGCCAGCAGCCGTACAGGGGGCGCATCCTACGAGCAGTACTTC | NA | TRBJ2-7 | TRBD1 | TRBV5-1
CSAAGLAGGHEQFF | TGCAGCGCTGCGGGACTAGCGGGGGGGCATGAGCAGTTCTTC | NA | TRBJ2-1 | TRBD2 | TRBV29-1
CASSQDHHDRGPLPHEKLFF | TGCGCCAGCAGCCAAGACCACCATGACAGGGGGCCCTTGCCTCATGAAAAACTGTTTTTT | NA | TRBJ1-4 | TRBD1 | TRBV4-1
CASRGTRAVSYEQYF | TGTGCCAGCAGGGGGACTAGAGCCGTTTCCTACGAGCAGTACTTC | NA | TRBJ2-7 | TRBD2 | TRBV6-6
CASSSTGLGTEAFF | TGCGCCAGCAGCTCGACAGGGTTGGGCACTGAAGCTTTCTTT | NA | TRBJ1-1 | TRBD1 | TRBV5-1
CASTRTGWETQYF | TGTGCCAGCACACGGACAGGGTGGGAGACCCAGTACTTC | NA | TRBJ2-5 | TRBD1 | TRBV28
CASSITVSGGQETQYF | TGTGCCAGCAGCATTACTGTCAGTGGGGGACAAGAGACCCAGTACTTC | NA | TRBJ2-5 | NA | TRBV7-6
CASSPPGLVTNEQFF | TGTGCCAGCTCACCACCGGGACTAGTGACCAATGAGCAGTTCTTC | NA | TRBJ2-1 | TRBD2 | TRBV18
CASLFTGDGIDNEQFF | TGTGCCAGCCTTTTTACAGGGGATGGGATAGACAATGAGCAGTTCTTC | NA | TRBJ2-1 | TRBD1 | TRBV11-2